This T cell receptor (beta chain) was documented in a study of cytomegalovirus exposure and HLA in healthy donors. Study in general: Of the donors genotyped, several hundred in all, about 76% fell in the Caucasian-associated ancestry cluster. Study-level results: Follow-up analysis seemed to connect common viral pathogens with several of the most significant clusters identified. Exclusion as indistinguishable affected some V segments, including TRBV6-2 and TRBV6-3.

V was clipped by 7 bases and J by 8 bases, with 12 bases between them. The CDR3 has 11 residues. Germline V gene lookup returns CDR1 SQVTM and CDR2 ANQGSEA. Points on this clone: Its target is not known.

Researchers ran the PCR with 60 Vbeta and 13 Jbeta primers. Measured with immunoSEQ multiplex PCR; TCRdb has only the in-frame clones, and not every one. The data contain some 180,000 clones, around a tenth of them singletons. The clonotype comes from a woman under 40 in good health and CMV-seropositive. Material for sequencing was PBMCs. This chain connects TRBV29-1 to TRBJ2-1; possibly TRBD2 for D (6 bases). This chain's CDR3 is CSDGSVHEQFF. The CDR3 bases are TGCAGCGACGGGAGTGTGCATGAGCAGTTCTTC.